At least ten counts were recorded for the clone carrying this TCR beta chain. Antigen specificity is unknown. The length of the CDR3 is 14 residues. Germline V gene sequence: CDR1 SGHTA, CDR2 FQGNSA. V lost 4 bases, J lost 6 bases, and 15 bases lay in between. This specimen comes from a study of blood T cells in healthy people across ages. Findings and caveats of the study: Higher naive T cell percentage went strongly together with higher TCR beta diversity. As age increased, TCR beta diversity per million T cells fell in a roughly linear fashion.

A second about 7 to 11 cycle PCR used barcoded and J-beta primers. MiXCR was run by TCRdb on the 5' RACE reads, yielding one entry per CDR3 protein. The sample records under 850,000 distinct CDR3 sequences, 36% being singletons. The sample consisted of blood. The receptor was isolated from a young man in good health. This chain uses TRBV7-2 with TRBJ1-2, with a possible D match to TRBD1 (5 bases). CDR3 sequence: CASSSEQVPDGYTF. The CDR3 region has the DNA TGTGCCAGCAGCTCCGAACAGGTGCCAGATGGCTACACCTTC.